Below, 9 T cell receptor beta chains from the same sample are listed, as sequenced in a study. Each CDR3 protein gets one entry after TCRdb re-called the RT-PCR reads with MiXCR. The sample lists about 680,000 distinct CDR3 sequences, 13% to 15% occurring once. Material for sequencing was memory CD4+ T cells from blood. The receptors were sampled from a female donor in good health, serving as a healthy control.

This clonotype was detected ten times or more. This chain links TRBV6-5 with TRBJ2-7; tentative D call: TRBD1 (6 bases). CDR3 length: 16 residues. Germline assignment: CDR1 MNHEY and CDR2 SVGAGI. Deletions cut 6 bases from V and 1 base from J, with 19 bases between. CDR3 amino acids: CASSAGFGQGSYEQYF. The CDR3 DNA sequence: TGTGCCAGCAGCGCTGGGTTTGGTCAGGGGTCCTACGAGCAGTACTTC.

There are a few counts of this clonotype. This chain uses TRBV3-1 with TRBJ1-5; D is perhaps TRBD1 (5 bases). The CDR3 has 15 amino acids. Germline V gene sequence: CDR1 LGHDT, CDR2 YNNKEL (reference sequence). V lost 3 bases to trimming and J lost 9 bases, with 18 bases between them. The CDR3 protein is CASSHSPGGGVPQHF. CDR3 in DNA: TGTGCCAGCAGCCACTCTCCTGGTGGGGGGGTGCCCCAGCATTTT.

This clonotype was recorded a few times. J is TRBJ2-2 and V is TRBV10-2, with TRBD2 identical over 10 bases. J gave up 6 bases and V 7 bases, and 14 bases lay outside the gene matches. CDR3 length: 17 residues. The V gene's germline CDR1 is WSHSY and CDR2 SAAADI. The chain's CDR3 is CASNNRLAGEGAGELFF. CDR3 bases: TGCGCCAGCAATAACCGCCTAGCGGGAGAGGGGGCCGGGGAGCTGTTTTTT.

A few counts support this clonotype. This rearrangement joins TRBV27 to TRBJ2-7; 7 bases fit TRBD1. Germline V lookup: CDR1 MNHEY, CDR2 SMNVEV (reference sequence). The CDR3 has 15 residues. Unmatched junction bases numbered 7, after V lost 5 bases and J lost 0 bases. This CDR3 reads CASSRDRDVSYEQYF. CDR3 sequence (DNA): TGTGCCAGCAGTCGCGACAGGGACGTCTCCTACGAGCAGTACTTC.

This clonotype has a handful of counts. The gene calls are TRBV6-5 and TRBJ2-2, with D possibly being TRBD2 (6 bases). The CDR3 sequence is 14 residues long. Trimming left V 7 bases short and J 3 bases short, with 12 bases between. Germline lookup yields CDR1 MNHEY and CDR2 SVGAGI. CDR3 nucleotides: TGTGCCAGCATGAAGGGAGGAGACACCGGGGAGCTGTTTTTT. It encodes CASMKGGDTGELFF.

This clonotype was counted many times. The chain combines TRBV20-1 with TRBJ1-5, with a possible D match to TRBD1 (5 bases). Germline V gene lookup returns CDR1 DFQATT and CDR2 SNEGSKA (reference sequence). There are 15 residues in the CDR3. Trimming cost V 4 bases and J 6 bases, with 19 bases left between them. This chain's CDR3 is CSAKEGNWLGQPQHF. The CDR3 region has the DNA TGCAGTGCTAAGGAGGGGAACTGGCTGGGTCAGCCCCAGCATTTT.

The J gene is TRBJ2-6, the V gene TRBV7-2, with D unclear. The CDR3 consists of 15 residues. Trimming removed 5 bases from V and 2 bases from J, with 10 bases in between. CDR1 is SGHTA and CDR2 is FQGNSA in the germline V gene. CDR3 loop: CASSPSFPGANVLTF. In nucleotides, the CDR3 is TGTGCCAGCAGCCCGTCGTTTCCTGGGGCCAACGTCCTGACTTTC.

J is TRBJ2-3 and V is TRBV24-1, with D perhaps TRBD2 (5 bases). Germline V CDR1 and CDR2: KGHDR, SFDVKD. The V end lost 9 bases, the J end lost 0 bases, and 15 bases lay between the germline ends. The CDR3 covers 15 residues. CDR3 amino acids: CATASRRTSTDTQYF. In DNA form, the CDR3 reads TGTGCCACCGCTAGCAGGAGGACTAGCACAGATACGCAGTATTTT.

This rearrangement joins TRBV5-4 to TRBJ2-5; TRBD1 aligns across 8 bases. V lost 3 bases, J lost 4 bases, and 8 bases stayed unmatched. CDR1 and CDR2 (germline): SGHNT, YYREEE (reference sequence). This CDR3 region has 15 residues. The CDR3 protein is CASSSRDRSPETQYF. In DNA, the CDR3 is TGTGCCAGCAGCTCCCGGGACAGGTCGCCAGAGACCCAGTACTTC.